Sequencing of this TCR beta chain was carried out in a study of pediatric ulcerative colitis. Study observations and caveats: Ulcerative colitis patients shared more blood-rectal clones than controls. All ulcerative colitis patients, but no controls, carried two rectal clonotypes.

The assay was immunoSEQ multiplex PCR, and TCRdb's table has in-frame clones only and misses some. The table has more than 12,000 clones, around 90% seen once. Concerning this clone: As yet, its antigen is unknown.

The CDR3 extends over 11 amino acids. Trimming cost V 7 bases and J 3 bases, with 4 bases left between them. In germline, CDR1 is WSHSY, CDR2 SAAADI. This sequence joins TRBV10-2 and TRBJ2-1; no definite D call. The sequence came from a boy aged 5-17 years with moderate ulcerative colitis. The sequenced sample consisted of blood. CDR3 bases: TGCGCCAGCACTGACTACAATGAGCAGTTCTTC. This codes for CASTDYNEQFF.